This entry concerns a single T cell receptor (beta chain). Its specificity is unknown. The data belong to a study of immune cell composition in non-small cell lung cancer. Study conclusions and caveats: Roughly 82% of squamous and 33% of adenocarcinoma cases had tumour-associated clones >0.5%. In adenocarcinoma, maximal tumour-associated clone frequency tracked TIL tumour reactivity. Lung squamous cell carcinoma tumours had significantly higher top 10 clone scores and productive clonality than lung adenocarcinoma.

Sequencing used immunoSEQ multiplex PCR; TCRdb keeps in-frame clones, though not all of them. This sample yields 2,000 or so clones, of which roughly four fifths are seen a single time; roughly 10% belongs to the top ten. Sample: lung tumor tissue. The sequence came from a human donor with non-small cell lung cancer.

The chain's CDR3 is CASSQDLQGAQPQHF. As DNA, the CDR3 is TGCGCCAGCAGCCAAGATTTGCAGGGCGCGCAGCCCCAGCATTTT. The J gene is TRBJ1-5, the V gene TRBV4-1, with D possibly matching TRBD1 (5 bases). The CDR3 contains 15 residues. Germline CDR1 and CDR2: MGHRA and YSYEKL. Trimming left V 0 bases short and J 7 bases short, with 13 bases between.